The text below deals with one T cell receptor beta chain. Its antigen is undetermined. The data stem from a study of cytomegalovirus exposure and HLA in healthy donors. The study, taken as a whole, reports: Association of a missense DCLRE1C variant with TCR beta V- and J-gene trimming was reported in a later analysis.

PCR involved 60 Vbeta and 13 Jbeta primers. Repertoires were generated with immunoSEQ multiplex PCR, while TCRdb's copy carries only in-frame clones and drops some. The table includes 200,000 to 250,000 clones, 77% detected once. The CDR3 contains 12 residues. Germline CDR1 reads GTSNPN; CDR2 reads SVGIG (reference sequence). Trimming pared 1 base from V and 2 bases from J, leaving 5 bases between. The V and J genes are TRBV30 and TRBJ2-5; D is undetermined. Sequencing was done on a sample of PBMCs. This TCR was sampled from a woman aged 60-75 years in good health and CMV-seropositive. DNA of the CDR3: TGTGCCTGGAGTGGACAACAAGAGACCCAGTACTTC. It specifies CAWSGQQETQYF.